The next 28 T cell receptor beta chains were all read from a single sample in a study of beta chain features in type 1 diabetes (dated by TCRdb to 2017 to 2018). Antigen specificity for these receptors is unknown. The library was prepared using the immunoSEQ multiplex PCR assay. The entire isolated RNA was reverse transcribed using the High Capacity cDNA Reverse Transcription Kit, and thus expressed TCRB transcripts were sequenced. The table was pulled from immuneACCESS by TCRdb, which kept in-frame rearrangements only. Such tables lose some clones; where checked, under half of the loss comes from unresolved V genes, and the rest has no known cause. A total of about 340,000 clones appear in this sample, approximately 10% of them only once. Roughly 0.99% of the sample goes to the ten largest clones. The research as a whole found: Type 1 diabetes patients showed a moderate but significant shortening of TCRB CDR3 length in all four CD4+ subsets.

Sequenced input: central memory CD4+ T cells from blood. These receptors were obtained from a man younger than 40 with type 1 diabetes.

V and J are TRBV29-1 and TRBJ1-1, with TRBD1 as a possible D gene (6 bases). CDR3 length equals 13 residues. Germline V gene sequence: CDR1 SQVTM, CDR2 ANQGSEA. The V gene lost 6 bases and the J gene lost 5 bases, with 16 bases spanning the gap. CDR3 region: CSVQDRPLTEAFF. The CDR3 nucleotides read TGCAGCGTACAGGACAGACCACTTACTGAAGCTTTCTTT. The complete variable domain, with remaining parts taken from reference TRBV29-1 and TRBJ1-1, reads SAVISQKPSRDICQRGTSLTIQCQVDSQVTMMFWYRQQPGQSLTLIATANQGSEATYESGFVIDKFPISRPNLTFSTLTVSNMSPEDSSIYLCSVQDRPLTEAFFGQGTRLTVV.

This clone appeared a few times. The rearrangement uses TRBV5-6 and TRBJ1-1, with D perhaps matching TRBD1 (5 bases). Looked up from germline, CDR1 is SGHDT and CDR2 is YYEEEE. Trimming cost V 1 base and J 1 base, with 14 bases left between them. The CDR3 runs to 16 residues. The DNA of the CDR3 is TGTGCCAGCAGCTTGAACCCCAGCAGGGCGAACACTGAAGCTTTCTTT. Protein: CASSLNPSRANTEAFF.

CDR3 in amino acids: CASSEAQRNYGYTF. CDR3 sequence (DNA): TGTGCCAGCAGTGAAGCGCAAAGAAACTATGGCTACACCTTC. The rearrangement links TRBV2 to TRBJ1-2; D gene ambiguous. CDR1 and CDR2 (germline): SNHLY, FYNNEI. CDR3 length equals 14 residues. V dropped 0 bases and J dropped 2 bases, with 7 bases sitting between them.

This clone was seen a few times. The chain links TRBV5-4 to TRBJ2-3; 9 bases line up with TRBD2. The CDR3 totals 16 residues. V lost 1 base to trimming and J lost 3 bases; unmatched junction nucleotides: 6. CDR1 SGHNT and CDR2 YYREEE come from the germline V gene (reference sequence). CDR3 residues: CASSLRRGGWTDTQYF. The CDR3 nucleotides read TGTGCCAGCAGCTTGAGGCGGGGGGGCTGGACAGATACGCAGTATTTT.

This rearrangement joins TRBV30 to TRBJ1-5, with D tentatively TRBD1 (6 bases). CDR1 GTSNPN and CDR2 SVGIG come from the germline V gene (reference sequence). The V end was cut by 4 bases, the J end by 4 bases, with 11 bases between. The CDR3 totals 13 residues. The CDR3 nucleotides are TGTGCCTGGAAACAACAGGGTAATCAGCCCCAGCATTTT. Translating gives CAWKQQGNQPQHF. Variable domain in full (rest from reference TRBV30 and TRBJ1-5): SQTIHQWPATLVQPVGSPLSLECTVEGTSNPNLYWYRQAAGRGLQLLFYSVGIGQISSEVPQNLSASRPQDRQFILSSKKLLLSDSGFYLCAWKQQGNQPQHFGDGTRLSIL.

Comments on this clone: An end of the junction differs from the germline gene, which may be a read error. CDR3 residues: CASSRGGRGKETQYF. As DNA, the CDR3 is TGTGCCAGCAGTAGAGGGGGGAGAGGAAAGGAGACCCAGTACTTC. The chain joins TRBV10-3 to TRBJ2-5, with D tentatively TRBD1 or TRBD2 (6 bases each). Germline lookup yields CDR1 ENHRY and CDR2 SYGVKD. CDR3 length: 15 residues.

The V call is TRBV5-4, the J call TRBJ1-6; TRBD1 aligns across 7 bases. V lost 0 bases, J lost 8 bases, and 11 bases stayed unmatched. From germline, CDR1 is SGHNT and CDR2 YYREEE (reference sequence). The CDR3 is 17 amino acids. CDR3 bases: TGTGCCAGCAGCTTGGCCGCACGAGGGGGCAGGGATTCACCCCTCCACTTT. Translation: CASSLAARGGRDSPLHF.

This clone has a handful of counts. This chain uses TRBV6-6 with TRBJ1-5; D not certain. Germline V gene lookup returns CDR1 MNHNY and CDR2 SVGAGI (reference sequence). The CDR3 extends over 11 amino acids. The V end was cut by 11 bases, the J end by 3 bases, with 8 bases between. The DNA for the CDR3 is TGTGCCTCAGGCCCCAATCAGCCCCAGCATTTT. Residues: CASGPNQPQHF.

This chain uses TRBV6-5 with TRBJ2-7; D is possibly TRBD2 (5 bases). Germline V CDR1 and CDR2: MNHEY, SVGAGI. V was clipped by 0 bases and J by 5 bases, with 8 bases between them. The CDR3 totals 13 residues. The CDR3 nucleotides read TGTGCCAGCAGTTACTCCCCCGGGAACGAGCAGTACTTC. Translation: CASSYSPGNEQYF.

This clone has only a few counts. This rearrangement joins TRBV2 to TRBJ2-5, with 15 bases that match TRBD2. The CDR3 totals 15 residues. CDR1 SNHLY and CDR2 FYNNEI come from the germline V gene. Trimming removed 7 bases from V and 4 bases from J; junction bases left unmatched: 4. This CDR3 reads CASNLGLAGGETQYF. Here the CDR3 DNA reads TGTGCCAGCAACCTGGGACTAGCGGGGGGAGAGACCCAGTACTTC.

This sequence joins TRBV5-6 and TRBJ1-5, with a possible D match to TRBD1 (5 bases). The germline CDR1 and CDR2 sequences are SGHDT and YYEEEE. V lost 4 bases, J lost 6 bases, and 14 bases lay in between. The CDR3 contains 14 residues. The CDR3 protein is CASSLLQGGQPQHF. Written as DNA, the CDR3 is TGTGCCAGCAGCCTACTCCAGGGTGGTCAGCCCCAGCATTTT. Drawing the rest from reference TRBV5-6 and TRBJ1-5, the complete variable domain is DAGVTQSPTHLIKTRGQQVTLRCSPKSGHDTVSWYQQALGQGPQFIFQYYEEEERQRGNFPDRFSGHQFPNYSSELNVNALLLGDSALYLCASSLLQGGQPQHFGDGTRLSIL.

The chain combines TRBV5-8 with TRBJ2-2; 9 nucleotides agree with TRBD2. Unmatched junction bases numbered 5, after V lost 5 bases and J lost 0 bases. The germline V gene encodes CDR1 SGHTS and CDR2 YDEGEE. CDR3 length: 16 amino acids. The CDR3 protein is CASRTSGHANTGELFF. Here the CDR3 DNA reads TGTGCCAGCAGGACTAGCGGACACGCGAACACCGGGGAGCTGTTTTTT.

This clone was detected only a few times. The chain carries TRBV7-2 and TRBJ1-6, with D unclear. The V end lost 1 base, the J end lost 6 bases, and 7 bases lay between the germline ends. The CDR3 has 14 residues. Germline V lookup: CDR1 SGHTA, CDR2 FQGNSA. The CDR3 loop is CASSLEYGNSPLHF. In nucleotides, the CDR3 is TGTGCCAGCAGCTTAGAGTACGGTAATTCACCCCTCCACTTT.

The rearrangement joins TRBV13 to TRBJ2-3; no clear D gene. With 5 bases removed from V and 3 bases from J, the gap between germline ends came to 12 bases. This CDR3 is 14 amino acids long. Germline V gene lookup returns CDR1 PRHDT and CDR2 FYEKMQ (reference sequence). The CDR3, as DNA: TGTGCCAGCAGCCCCCCAGGCGGTACAGATACGCAGTATTTT. Its translation is CASSPPGGTDTQYF.

V usage is TRBV13 and J usage is TRBJ2-5; D may match TRBD1 or TRBD2 (5 bases each). CDR3 size: 14 residues. Trimming pared 1 base from V and 5 bases from J, leaving 11 bases between. Germline V CDR1 and CDR2: PRHDT, FYEKMQ (reference sequence). CDR3 region: CASSLAGTSETQYF. CDR3 coding DNA: TGTGCCAGCAGCTTAGCGGGGACCTCGGAGACCCAGTACTTC.

This clone was counted between two and nine times. V and J are TRBV7-2 and TRBJ1-2; 8 bases match TRBD1. The V gene end was trimmed by 4 bases and the J gene end by 6 bases; junction bases not matched to a gene: 10. The CDR3 runs to 15 residues. Germline CDR1 and CDR2: SGHTA and FQGNSA. This CDR3 reads CASSSYLGQEDGYTF. CDR3 nucleotides: TGTGCCAGCAGCTCGTACCTGGGACAGGAGGATGGCTACACCTTC.

This clone came up a few times. V gene TRBV5-4 combines with J gene TRBJ1-1; 7 nucleotides agree with TRBD1. The J segment lost 1 base and the V segment lost 0 bases, leaving 6 bases of the junction unmatched. The CDR3 has 16 amino acids. In germline, CDR1 is SGHNT, CDR2 YYREEE (reference sequence). CDR3 sequence (DNA): TGTGCCAGCAGCTTGGCCAGGGAGGGGGCGAACACTGAAGCTTTCTTT. Encoded protein: CASSLAREGANTEAFF.

In its sample, this clone was seen many times. This chain connects TRBV6-4 to TRBJ2-2, with TRBD2 identical over 11 bases. The CDR3 totals 16 residues. V shed 0 bases and J 4 bases; nucleotides not matched to a gene: 1. CDR1 is MRHNA, CDR2 SNTAGT, per germline. CDR3 DNA: TGTGCCAGCAGTGACTCTACTAGCGGGGGCACCGGGGAGCTGTTTTTT. It translates to CASSDSTSGGTGELFF.

There are a few counts of this clone. This chain connects TRBV4-3 to TRBJ2-7, with a weak D call TRBD1 (6 bases). The CDR3 is 15 amino acids. Germline V gene lookup returns CDR1 LGHNA and CDR2 YSLEER. Trimming shortened V by 0 bases and J by 3 bases, and 12 bases separated the two germline ends. The CDR3 spells CASSQDAQGRYEQYF. The CDR3 DNA reads as TGCGCCAGCAGCCAAGATGCGCAGGGGCGCTACGAGCAGTACTTC.

This rearrangement joins TRBV11-2 to TRBJ1-1, with 7 bases aligning to TRBD1. Losses at the gene ends were 5 bases for V and 5 bases for J; bases not matched to a gene: 11. The CDR3 covers 15 residues. Germline CDR1 SGHAT, CDR2 FQNNGV. The DNA for the CDR3 is TGTGCCAGCAGCGGCCGGGACAGCCTGCTAACTGAAGCTTTCTTT. It is translated as CASSGRDSLLTEAFF.

Only a few counts were recorded for this clone. The CDR3 DNA reads as TGTGCCAGCAGACCCGGGGGACAGGGGGCTCGTGGAAACACCATATATTTT. Its protein is CASRPGGQGARGNTIYF. The chain couples TRBV27 to TRBJ1-3, with TRBD1 identical over 12 bases. This CDR3 has 17 amino acids. V was clipped by 6 bases and J by 3 bases; unmatched bases: 9. Germline V CDR1 and CDR2: MNHEY, SMNVEV (reference sequence).

This clone was detected a few times. The chain uses TRBV5-1 and TRBJ1-1, with TRBD1 as a possible D gene (5 bases). This CDR3 region has 15 residues. V shed 0 bases and J shed 1 base, with 10 bases lying between them. In germline, CDR1 is SGHRS, CDR2 YFSETQ. CDR3 coding DNA: TGCGCCAGCAGCTTGGGTGGGGCACGGAACACTGAAGCTTTCTTT. Translated, it gives CASSLGGARNTEAFF.

The chain couples TRBV29-1 to TRBJ1-2; no firm D call. The germline V gene has CDR1 SQVTM and CDR2 ANQGSEA. Trimming cost V 6 bases and J 5 bases, with 19 bases left between them. The CDR3 is made up of 14 amino acids. In DNA form, the CDR3 reads TGCAGCGTCAAAGTGGGCTCCTTCGAGTATGGCTACACCTTC. It codes for CSVKVGSFEYGYTF.

A word on this clone: This specimen includes other DNA sequences encoding the same CDR3. The chain uses TRBV5-1 and TRBJ1-1; no clear D gene. V was trimmed by 3 bases and J by 4 bases, leaving 7 bases between them. In germline, CDR1 is SGHRS, CDR2 YFSETQ. The CDR3 runs to 12 residues. The CDR3 DNA reads as TGCGCCAGCAGCTGGGGAGGCACTGAAGCTTTCTTT. It specifies CASSWGGTEAFF.

This chain connects TRBV5-4 to TRBJ2-7, with TRBD1 identical over 10 bases. The V gene end was trimmed by 3 bases and the J gene end by 3 bases; junction bases not matched to a gene: 3. Germline V gene data show CDR1 as SGHNT and CDR2 as YYREEE (reference sequence). The CDR3 has 14 amino acids. DNA for the CDR3: TGTGCCAGCAGCTCCGGGACAGGGGACTACGAGCAGTACTTC. It encodes CASSSGTGDYEQYF.

The chain combines TRBV2 with TRBJ1-4; no definite D call. The length of the CDR3 is 15 residues. Trimming removed 6 bases from V and 0 bases from J, with 11 bases in between. Germline V gives CDR1 SNHLY, CDR2 FYNNEI. This CDR3 is CASRQDGSTNEKLFF. CDR3 coding DNA: TGTGCCAGCAGGCAAGACGGCTCAACTAATGAAAAACTGTTTTTT.

This clone was detected a few times. V is TRBV20-1 and J is TRBJ2-6; D is unresolved. The CDR3 sequence is 11 residues long. The V gene lost 6 bases and the J gene lost 5 bases, with 5 bases spanning the gap. Germline values: CDR1 DFQATT, CDR2 SNEGSKA (reference sequence). CDR3 protein: CSAGRANVLTF. The CDR3 region has the DNA TGCAGTGCCGGCCGGGCCAACGTCCTGACTTTC.

There are a few counts of this clone. V usage is TRBV9 and J usage is TRBJ2-7; 8 positions agree with TRBD2. After removal of 0 bases from V and 3 bases from J, the junction contained 8 bases not matched to a gene. This CDR3 comprises 16 residues. Germline V gene lookup returns CDR1 SGDLS and CDR2 YYNGEE. The CDR3, as DNA: TGTGCCAGCAGCGTAGAGGCGGCGGGGGGCAACTACGAGCAGTACTTC. Its protein is CASSVEAAGGNYEQYF.